These 21 T cell receptor beta chains were all obtained from the same sample, sequenced in a study of beta chain features in type 1 diabetes. Study-wide results and caveats: Patients with Type 1 diabetes showed moderately but significantly shorter TCRB CDR3s in all four CD4+ subsets.

Sequenced material consisted of expressed TCRB transcripts (all of the isolated RNA was reverse transcribed). Assay used: immunoSEQ multiplex PCR; TCRdb lists only in-frame clones, some missing. The sample shows 160,000 or so clones, around 63% of them seen only once. Antigen specificity for these receptors is unknown. The sequenced sample was naive CD4+ T cells from blood. The receptors were gathered from a young man with type 1 diabetes.

The chain is built from TRBV29-1 and TRBJ1-5, with D maybe TRBD1 (5 bases). Looked up from germline, CDR1 is SQVTM and CDR2 is ANQGSEA. V was trimmed by 4 bases and J by 4 bases, leaving 11 bases between them. This CDR3 has 13 amino acids. The CDR3: CSVGQDTNQPQHF. Written as DNA, the CDR3 is TGCAGCGTTGGTCAGGACACTAATCAGCCCCAGCATTTT.

CDR3 sequence: CASSGSGTSRDEQFF. In DNA, the CDR3 is TGCGCCAGCAGCGGATCCGGGACTAGTCGCGATGAGCAGTTCTTC. This chain joins TRBV4-3 and TRBJ2-1, with 8 bases identical to TRBD2. The CDR3 runs to 15 residues. Germline loops: CDR1 LGHNA, CDR2 YSLEER. Trimming at V came to 5 bases and at J to 8 bases, leaving 11 bases not matched to a gene.

The V gene is TRBV7-2, the J gene TRBJ2-3, with a tentative D call TRBD2 (5 bases). Germline CDR1 is SGHTA and CDR2 is FQGNSA. The CDR3 has 14 residues. V lost 3 bases and J 2 bases, leaving 9 bases between the germline ends. Here the CDR3 DNA reads TGTGCCAGCAGCTTCGGGGTCGTCACAGATACGCAGTATTTT. Translating gives CASSFGVVTDTQYF.

The V call is TRBV10-1, the J call TRBJ2-3; D unclear. CDR3 size: 13 residues. The germline CDR1 and CDR2 sequences are WNHNN and SYGVQD (reference sequence). Trimming left V 0 bases short and J 8 bases short, with 9 bases between. This CDR3 is CASSESGSGTQYF. CDR3 sequence (DNA): TGCGCCAGCAGTGAGTCGGGGTCCGGTACGCAGTATTTT.

The chain uses TRBV7-2 and TRBJ2-1; the match to TRBD2 covers 7 bases. CDR1 and CDR2 from the germline V gene are SGHTA and FQGNSA. The CDR3 is 15 amino acids. V dropped 3 bases and J dropped 5; count of bases not matched to a gene: 7. The CDR3 bases are TGTGCCAGCAGCTTGCCTAGCGGAGGCAACAATGAGCAGTTCTTC. Its protein is CASSLPSGGNNEQFF.

With respect to this clone: One junction end does not reproduce the germline sequence, and a read error may be involved. This chain uses TRBV20-1 with TRBJ1-2; D is perhaps TRBD1 (6 bases). This CDR3 is built from 11 residues. The V gene's germline CDR1 is DFQATT and CDR2 SNEGSKA (reference sequence). CDR3 region: CSARDRGASPF. In nucleotides, the CDR3 is TGCAGTGCTAGAGATCGGGGGGCCTCCCCCTTC.

The chain uses TRBV7-2 and TRBJ2-7; the D gene is possibly TRBD1 (5 bases). This CDR3 is 14 amino acids long. Germline V gene sequence: CDR1 SGHTA, CDR2 FQGNSA. V dropped 0 bases and J dropped 5 bases, with 11 bases sitting between them. This CDR3 is CASSLAGVGDEQYF. The CDR3 bases are TGTGCCAGCAGCTTAGCGGGCGTAGGGGACGAGCAGTACTTC.

The rearrangement links TRBV7-9 to TRBJ2-5, with 9 bases lining up with TRBD2. This CDR3 has 14 amino acids. J gave up 4 bases and V 2 bases, and 2 bases lay outside the gene matches. Germline V CDR1 and CDR2: SEHNR, FQNEAQ (reference sequence). This CDR3 reads CASSLSSGAETQYF. In DNA, the CDR3 is TGTGCCAGCAGCTTATCTAGCGGGGCAGAGACCCAGTACTTC.

The genes are TRBV7-2 and TRBJ2-7; maybe TRBD2 (5 bases). The CDR3 is 15 amino acids. Germline V gives CDR1 SGHTA, CDR2 FQGNSA. V gave up 5 bases and J gave up 1 base, with 15 bases separating them. CDR3 nucleotide sequence: TGTGCCAGCAGCGCAGGAGGCCCGCCTTCCTACGAGCAGTACTTC. This codes for CASSAGGPPSYEQYF. The whole variable domain, filled in from reference TRBV7-2 and TRBJ2-7, reads GAGVSQSPSNKVTEKGKDVELRCDPISGHTALYWYRQSLGQGLEFLIYFQGNSAPDKSGLPSDRFSAERTGGSVSTLTIQRTQQEDSAVYLCASSAGGPPSYEQYFGPGTRLTVT.

This rearrangement joins TRBV9 to TRBJ2-3; 13 bases agree with TRBD2. In germline, CDR1 is SGDLS, CDR2 YYNGEE. Losses at the gene ends were 3 bases for V and 4 bases for J; bases not matched to a gene: 11. There are 18 residues in the CDR3. CDR3 in DNA: TGTGCCAGCAGCGCTCAGGGTACTAGCGGGGGGGTCCCAGATACGCAGTATTTT. This translates into CASSAQGTSGGVPDTQYF.

The gene calls are TRBV5-8 and TRBJ2-3; D unresolved. Per germline, CDR1 SGHTS and CDR2 YDEGEE. The CDR3 runs 13 residues. The V and J ends lost 1 base and 1 base respectively, with 4 bases between them. The CDR3 region is CASSLWGTDTQYF. The CDR3 DNA reads TGTGCCAGCAGCTTGTGGGGCACAGATACGCAGTATTTT.

This chain uses TRBV27 with TRBJ1-2; D not resolved. This CDR3 comprises 11 residues. CDR1 is MNHEY, CDR2 SMNVEV, per germline (reference sequence). The ends were cut back, 2 bases at V and 2 bases at J, with 0 bases in the middle. The CDR3 bases are TGTGCCAGCAGTTTAAACTATGGCTACACCTTC. Translating gives CASSLNYGYTF.

This clone was picked up a small number of times. The V gene is TRBV29-1, the J gene TRBJ2-7, with TRBD1 identical over 7 bases. Per germline, CDR1 SQVTM and CDR2 ANQGSEA. Unmatched junction bases numbered 9, after V lost 4 bases and J lost 6 bases. The CDR3 length is 13 residues. This CDR3 reads CSVGAQGVSEQYF. The CDR3, as DNA: TGCAGCGTTGGGGCGCAGGGGGTTAGCGAGCAGTACTTC.

The chain carries TRBV30 and TRBJ2-5; 8 bases are shared with TRBD2. The V segment lost 0 bases and the J segment 1 base; nucleotides outside the gene matches: 10. The CDR3 is made up of 17 amino acids. Germline V lookup: CDR1 GTSNPN, CDR2 SVGIG (reference sequence). CDR3 bases: TGTGCCTGGAGTGTACTGGGAATCGGGGGGGCCCAAGAGACCCAGTACTTC. Amino acids: CAWSVLGIGGAQETQYF.

The chain is built from TRBV28 and TRBJ2-1; 7 bases match TRBD1. CDR1 and CDR2 (germline): MDHEN, SYDVKM. The CDR3 spans 14 residues. The ends lost 6 bases at V and 5 bases at J; junction bases unmatched: 7. In DNA form, the CDR3 reads TGTGCCAGCAGGAAGACAGGGTCCCACAATGAGCAGTTCTTC. Translated, it gives CASRKTGSHNEQFF.

The chain links TRBV7-2 to TRBJ2-7, with D possibly TRBD2 on 5 matching bases. With 0 bases removed from V and 6 bases from J, the gap between germline ends came to 15 bases. The CDR3 is 15 amino acids. Germline CDR1 reads SGHTA; CDR2 reads FQGNSA. CDR3 protein: CASSLARRTPTEQYF. For the CDR3, the DNA is TGTGCCAGCAGCTTAGCGCGAAGGACTCCCACCGAGCAGTACTTC. The variable domain in full, with the rest retrieved from reference TRBV7-2 and TRBJ2-7, is GAGVSQSPSNKVTEKGKDVELRCDPISGHTALYWYRQSLGQGLEFLIYFQGNSAPDKSGLPSDRFSAERTGGSVSTLTIQRTQQEDSAVYLCASSLARRTPTEQYFGPGTRLTVT.

V is TRBV9 and J is TRBJ2-2; TRBD2 agrees at 7 bases. The germline CDR1 and CDR2 sequences are SGDLS and YYNGEE. There are 15 residues in the CDR3. J was trimmed by 1 base and V by 2 bases; bases with no gene match: 2. CDR3 DNA sequence: TGTGCCAGCAGCGTGGTAGCGGGGAACACCGGGGAGCTGTTTTTT. This gives the protein CASSVVAGNTGELFF.

This clone has just a few counts. The junction and the germline gene differ at one end; a read error may be behind it. The chain employs TRBV30 and TRBJ1-1; unclear D gene. Germline V gives CDR1 GTSNPN, CDR2 SVGIG (reference sequence). This CDR3 is built from 10 residues. CDR3 DNA: TGTGCCTGGGGTGTATCAGAAGCTTTCTTT. The encoded protein is CAWGVSEAFF. Complete variable domain (other parts from reference TRBV30 and TRBJ1-1): SQTIHQWPATLVQPVGSPLSLECTVEGTSNPNLYWYRQAAGRGLQLLFYSVGIGQISSEVPQNLSASRPQDRQFILSSKKLLLSDSGFYLCAWGVSEAFFGQGTRLTVV.

The CDR3 reads CASRSHGDQETQYF. The CDR3 DNA follows: TGTGCCAGCAGGTCACATGGAGACCAAGAGACCCAGTACTTC. V gene TRBV28 combines with J gene TRBJ2-5; D is ambiguous. This CDR3 spans 14 amino acids. In germline, CDR1 is MDHEN, CDR2 SYDVKM. Trimming shortened V by 6 bases and J by 0 bases, and 11 bases separated the two germline ends.

The CDR3 nucleotides read TGTGCCTGGAGTGTACAGACAGCGAATTCACCCCTCCACTTT. Residues: CAWSVQTANSPLHF. The V gene is TRBV30, the J gene TRBJ1-6, with D tentatively TRBD1 (5 bases). Germline V CDR1 and CDR2: GTSNPN, SVGIG (reference sequence). This CDR3 comprises 14 residues. The V end lost 0 bases, the J end lost 7 bases, and 10 bases lay between the germline ends.

The genes are TRBV30 and TRBJ2-2; D perhaps matches TRBD1 (5 bases). The V gene's germline CDR1 is GTSNPN and CDR2 SVGIG (reference sequence). V was clipped by 1 base and J by 1 base, with 10 bases between them. CDR3 size: 15 residues. CDR3 DNA: TGTGCCTGGAGTGGATCTACAGGGAACACCGGGGAGCTGTTTTTT. Translation gives CAWSGSTGNTGELFF.